A single sample is the source of the 8 T cell receptor beta chains below, sequenced in a study of T cell clonotyping in hematopoietic cell transplantation. Measured with immunoSEQ multiplex PCR; TCRdb has only the in-frame clones, and not every one. Of over 25,000 clones in the sample, approximately 96% are singletons; the top ten hold about 1.3%. Material for sequencing was peripheral blood mononuclear cells. Every receptor here comes from a man in his fifties or sixties in good health. Some clones in this sample may be carry-over from other donors' samples.

V and J are TRBV5-1 and TRBJ1-4; D is ambiguous. The CDR3 is 15 amino acids. Trimming shortened V by 0 bases and J by 5 bases, and 11 bases separated the two germline ends. Germline V gene data show CDR1 as SGHRS and CDR2 as YFSETQ. The CDR3 DNA reads TGCGCCAGCAGCTTGGGTCGGACGATCAATGAAAAACTGTTTTTT. Translating gives CASSLGRTINEKLFF.

This CDR3 reads CASSLSRIDEQYF. CDR3 in DNA: TGTGCCAGCAGCTTATCTCGCATTGACGAGCAGTACTTC. The gene calls are TRBV7-3 and TRBJ2-7; no clear D. CDR1 and CDR2 from the germline V gene are SGHTA and FQGTGA. V was trimmed by 2 bases and J by 5 bases, leaving 10 bases between them. There are 13 residues in the CDR3. Based on the CDR3 plus reference TRBV7-3 and TRBJ2-7, the full variable domain is GAGVSQTPSNKVTEKGKYVELRCDPISGHTALYWYRQSLGQGPEFLIYFQGTGAADDSGLPNDRFFAVRPEGSVSTLKIQRTERGDSAVYLCASSLSRIDEQYFGPGTRLTVT.

This clone was observed a handful of times. This CDR3 reads CASSVEQGARGYTF. CDR3 in DNA: TGTGCCAGCAGTGTAGAACAGGGGGCACGGGGCTACACCTTC. This chain connects TRBV2 to TRBJ1-2, with 9 positions matching TRBD1. Trimming took 4 bases from V and 8 from J; bases not matched to a gene: 8. The CDR3 extends over 14 amino acids. In germline, CDR1 is SNHLY, CDR2 FYNNEI. Full variable domain (missing parts from reference TRBV2 and TRBJ1-2): EPEVTQTPSHQVTQMGQEVILRCVPISNHLYFYWYRQILGQKVEFLVSFYNNEISEKSEIFDDQFSVERPDGSNFTLKIRSTKLEDSAMYFCASSVEQGARGYTFGSGTRLTVV.

The gene calls are TRBV30 and TRBJ1-6; D gene unclear. This CDR3 comprises 13 residues. Germline assignment: CDR1 GTSNPN and CDR2 SVGIG (reference sequence). Trimming cost V 2 bases and J 8 bases, with 10 bases left between them. The chain's CDR3 is CAWSLGGDSPLHF. The DNA for the CDR3 is TGTGCCTGGAGTCTGGGAGGAGATTCACCCCTCCACTTT.

The chain joins TRBV19 to TRBJ1-2; D perhaps matches TRBD1 (6 bases). From germline, CDR1 is LNHDA and CDR2 SQIVND (reference sequence). The CDR3 totals 12 residues. Trimming pared 7 bases from V and 4 bases from J, leaving 10 bases between. In nucleotides, the CDR3 is TGTGCCAGTACGGACAGTGTCTATGGCTACACCTTC. Encoded protein: CASTDSVYGYTF.

The chain combines TRBV7-6 with TRBJ1-1; 7 positions match TRBD1. This CDR3 is built from 16 residues. Germline V gene data show CDR1 as SGHVS and CDR2 as FNYEAQ. The trim removed 3 bases at V and 0 bases at J, leaving 7 bases unmatched. CDR3 region: CASSFSTGAMNTEAFF. The CDR3 DNA sequence: TGTGCCAGCAGCTTCTCCACAGGGGCTATGAACACTGAAGCTTTCTTT.

This clone was observed once. This rearrangement joins TRBV4-1 to TRBJ1-1; perhaps TRBD1 as D (5 bases). The CDR3 is 14 residues long. V was shortened by 4 bases and J by 1 base, with 10 bases between the two germline ends. Per the germline V gene, CDR1 is MGHRA and CDR2 is YSYEKL. This chain's CDR3 is CASSPYGANTEAFF. In DNA, the CDR3 is TGCGCCAGCAGCCCCTACGGGGCGAACACTGAAGCTTTCTTT.

The rearrangement joins TRBV7-7 to TRBJ2-7; 11 bases line up with TRBD1. Looked up from germline, CDR1 is SSHAT and CDR2 is FNYEAQ (reference sequence). Trimming took 5 bases from V and 1 from J; bases not matched to a gene: 10. The length of the CDR3 is 17 residues. Here the CDR3 reads CASSPPRDRGNSYEQYF. CDR3 coding DNA: TGTGCCAGCAGCCCTCCCCGGGACAGGGGGAATTCCTACGAGCAGTACTTC.